The 8 T cell receptor beta chains presented below share a single source sample, sequenced in a study of cytomegalovirus exposure and HLA in healthy donors. The PCR made use of 60 Vbeta and 13 Jbeta primers. Method: immunoSEQ multiplex PCR; TCRdb's copy keeps in-frame clones and lacks some. The table includes some 130,000 clones, roughly three quarters detected once. The sample taken for sequencing was PBMCs. These receptors were collected from a man aged 25 to 40 in good health and CMV-seronegative.

The chain has TRBV4-3 and TRBJ2-1; the match to TRBD2 covers 7 bases. The germline gives CDR1 LGHNA, CDR2 YSLEER. V dropped 0 bases and J dropped 0; count of bases not matched to a gene: 8. The CDR3 is made up of 18 amino acids. The DNA of the CDR3 is TGCGCCAGCAGCCAAGATTGGGGGGGAGTGAGCTCCTACAATGAGCAGTTCTTC. It yields the protein CASSQDWGGVSSYNEQFF.

The chain's CDR3 is CASGLQGDYGYTF. CDR3 bases: TGTGCCAGCGGCCTCCAGGGTGACTATGGCTACACCTTC. V and J are TRBV5-6 and TRBJ1-2; possibly TRBD1 for D (5 bases). V lost 7 bases, J lost 3 bases, and 13 bases lay in between. Germline values: CDR1 SGHDT, CDR2 YYEEEE. The CDR3 runs to 13 residues.

This chain uses TRBV6-5 with TRBJ1-2; 8 nucleotides match TRBD1. The CDR3 covers 15 residues. The germline gives CDR1 MNHEY, CDR2 SVGAGI. V dropped 1 base and J dropped 3; count of bases not matched to a gene: 4. CDR3 nucleotide sequence: TGTGCCAGCAGTTACTGGGCAGGGGGCGACTATGGCTACACCTTC. This sequence encodes CASSYWAGGDYGYTF.

The CDR3 loop reads CASSKNRERQNTEAFF. DNA of the CDR3: TGTGCCAGCAGCAAAAACAGGGAGCGGCAGAACACTGAAGCTTTCTTT. The V gene is TRBV5-6, the J gene TRBJ1-1, with D perhaps TRBD1 (6 bases). The CDR3 runs to 16 residues. In germline, CDR1 is SGHDT, CDR2 YYEEEE. V lost 4 bases, J lost 1 base, and 17 bases lay in between.

The CDR3 nucleotides read TGTGCCAGCAAACGACAGGACAGCTCCTACGAGCAGTACTTC. Its translation is CASKRQDSSYEQYF. This chain links TRBV6-1 with TRBJ2-7; D is perhaps TRBD1 (6 bases). V was cut by 7 bases and J by 0 bases, with 13 bases left in between. The CDR3 covers 14 residues. Germline CDR1 reads MNHNS; CDR2 reads SASEGT.

The chain employs TRBV25-1 and TRBJ1-4, with TRBD1 as a possible D gene (5 bases). The CDR3 spans 14 residues. In germline, CDR1 is MGHDK, CDR2 SYGVNS. Trimming removed 3 bases from V and 6 bases from J, with 11 bases in between. CDR3 residues: CASSDGGLYEKLFF. The DNA for the CDR3 is TGTGCCAGCAGTGACGGGGGATTATATGAAAAACTGTTTTTT.

The CDR3 DNA reads TGCGCCAGCAGCTCCGACCCGAGGTACACTGAAGCTTTCTTT. It translates to CASSSDPRYTEAFF. The chain recombines TRBV5-1 with TRBJ1-1; D is undetermined. CDR3 length equals 14 residues. The V end was cut by 3 bases, the J end by 3 bases, with 12 bases between. Germline CDR1 and CDR2: SGHRS and YFSETQ. Full variable domain (missing parts from reference TRBV5-1 and TRBJ1-1): KAGVTQTPRYLIKTRGQQVTLSCSPISGHRSVSWYQQTPGQGLQFLFEYFSETQRNKGNFPGRFSGRQFSNSRSEMNVSTLELGDSALYLCASSSDPRYTEAFFGQGTRLTVV.

CDR3 in amino acids: CASSLSPVADTEAFF. In nucleotides, the CDR3 is TGTGCCAGCAGCTTATCCCCGGTTGCGGACACTGAAGCTTTCTTT. The chain carries TRBV7-3 and TRBJ1-1; no clear D gene. This CDR3 comprises 15 residues. Trimming left V 2 bases short and J 3 bases short, with 13 bases between. Germline CDR1 and CDR2: SGHTA and FQGTGA. Looking up the rest from reference TRBV7-3 and TRBJ1-1 gives the full variable domain: GAGVSQTPSNKVTEKGKYVELRCDPISGHTALYWYRQSLGQGPEFLIYFQGTGAADDSGLPNDRFFAVRPEGSVSTLKIQRTERGDSAVYLCASSLSPVADTEAFFGQGTRLTVV.